This T cell receptor (beta chain) comes out of a study of shared T cell receptors in the human thymus. The repertoire was sequenced with immunoSEQ multiplex PCR; TCRdb's copy has only in-frame clones and lacks some. The sample holds 640,000 or so clones, 70% to 90% seen once. The CDR3 covers 14 residues. These data were also filed under a second study, of human thymus T cells. That work contributes: Donors were healthy Finnish infants having corrective surgery for congenital heart defects. It was from resections taken during corrective heart surgery that the thymus tissue came. Apparent skewing of V and J gene usage characterized both thymic and blood repertoires. Related research described thymic repertoires that were highly overlapping among unrelated individuals.

The specimen was thymocytes. This chain connects TRBV21-1 to TRBJ2-5; TRBD2 is taken as the D call from the table, unchecked against the DNA. TRBV21-1 is classified as a pseudogene. The receptor was isolated from a boy in the first two years of life with a congenital heart defect. The CDR3 protein is CASSKWVSEETQYF. DNA for the CDR3: TGTGCCAGCAGTAAGTGGGTCAGCGAAGAGACCCAGTACTTC.